Listed here are 2 T cell receptor beta chains from one sample, sequenced in a study of vaccination and CD4 T cells after COVID-19. Once obtained from cultured CD4+ T cells, the DNA was sequenced using the Oncomine TCR Beta short-read assay. TCRdb re-analysed the PCR reads in MiXCR, keeping a single row per CDR3 protein. The sample holds about 21,000 distinct CDR3 sequences; 40% to 60% are singletons and the top ten take roughly 10%. The antigens these receptors bind are not known. Indicated treatment: roughly nine-day PBMC culture with coronavirus spike peptide pools or control peptides (ViraFEST assay). Sequencing used CD4+ T cells from blood, cultured in vitro. The receptors were gathered from a human donor who had recovered from COVID-19.

This chain uses TRBV19 with TRBJ2-3; D might be TRBD1 (6 bases). Trimming shortened V by 1 base and J by 3 bases, and 11 bases separated the two germline ends. Looked up from germline, CDR1 is LNHDA and CDR2 is SQIVND (reference sequence). The CDR3 is 15 residues long. DNA for the CDR3: TGTGCCAGTAGTATAGCCAGGGGACGTACAGATACGCAGTATTTT. The encoded protein is CASSIARGRTDTQYF. Complete variable domain (other parts from reference TRBV19 and TRBJ2-3): DGGITQSPKYLFRKEGQNVTLSCEQNLNHDAMYWYRQDPGQGLRLIYYSQIVNDFQKGDIAEGYSVSREKKESFPLTVTSAQKNPTAFYLCASSIARGRTDTQYFGPGTRLTVL.

V gene TRBV28 combines with J gene TRBJ1-6, with D unclear. CDR1 MDHEN and CDR2 SYDVKM come from the germline V gene. This CDR3 contains 13 residues. V gave up 1 base and J gave up 9 bases, with 7 bases separating them. The CDR3 region is CASSLYGPSPLHF. The CDR3 bases are TGTGCCAGCAGTTTATACGGGCCTTCACCCCTCCACTTT. Together with reference TRBV28 and TRBJ1-6, the CDR3 gives the full variable domain: DVKVTQSSRYLVKRTGEKVFLECVQDMDHENMFWYRQDPGLGLRLIYFSYDVKMKEKGDIPEGYSVSREKKERFSLILESASTNQTSMYLCASSLYGPSPLHFGNGTRLTVT.